What follows describes a single T cell receptor (beta chain). This clonotype was detected a few times. It lacks a known antigen. Base-call qualities are not available, and no considerably larger clone is one nucleotide away. The CDR3 has 13 amino acids, counting the end cysteine and phenylalanine. Here the CDR3 DNA is all that survives: 39 bases in frame from base 1. V gives up 4 bases and J gives up 2 bases, and the segment between their germline ends measures 9 bases. The treatment or condition label, as the study defines it: allogeneic hematopoietic cell transplantation with graft depleted of TCRalphabeta T cells and CD19 B cells. TCRalphabeta/CD19-depleted allogeneic hematopoietic cell grafts were given to the transplant recipients, all of whom were children. The library relied on PCR. Sequencing used an Illumina HiSeq 2500. Molecular barcoding was employed in the preparation of TCR libraries, with unique molecular identifiers being used to normalize TCRbeta repertoire quantification. The raw public reads went through TCRdb reprocessing: fastp at Q25, MiXCR clone calling, in-frame beta chains kept. Rows are unified per CDR3 protein, each entry keeping the most common DNA and genes. This sample is represented by about 200,000 distinct CDR3 sequences; 17% of them were singletons. The ten most abundant clones make up approximately 40% of the sample.

The source of the sample is a study of T-cell reconstitution after alpha-beta-depleted transplantation in children (TCRdb year 2016). Turning to the overall study: Using TCR repertoire profiling, the study quantitatively followed how T-cell immune reconstitution unfolded in children after TCRalphabeta/CD19-depleted allogeneic hematopoietic cell transplantation. Broad study findings and their caveats: The apparently early recovery of alphabetaT-cell counts about two months after transplant reportedly depended on only several hundred rapidly expanded clones that came from non-depleted graft cells. Hyperexpanded clone frequencies declined over subsequent months; after one year, T-cell counts and TCRbeta diversity were mostly attributed to newly produced T cells. In some patients, the high TCRbeta diversity seen at day 60 was put down to recipient T cells and intrathymic progenitors that had survived conditioning.

The sequencing used PBMCs, mostly from graft donor cells, collected 360 days after TCRalphabeta/CD19-depleted stem cell transplant. The receptor was isolated from a male patient aged 2 to 10 who had a stem cell transplant for acute lymphoblastic leukemia, so the T cells may come from the graft donor. The chain is encoded by TRBV12-3 or TRBV12-4 joined to TRBJ2-7; there is no confident call for the D gene. The CDR3 loop reads CASSSHGPYEQYF. The nucleotide sequence is TGTGCCAGCAGTTCACACGGTCCCTACGAGCAGTACTTC.